Listed below are T cell receptor beta chains from one sample, sequenced in a study of tumor and adjacent non-tumor tissue in lung cancer. TCRdb reprocessed the multiplex PCR reads with MiXCR, giving one entry per CDR3 protein. The table shows 85,000 to 100,000 distinct CDR3 sequences, with approximately 70% occurring only once. The sequenced sample was lung tumor tissue. All receptors come from a man aged 60-69 years with non-small cell lung cancer. Each CDR3 is given with its conserved first and last residue. The D gene is left open where the match is weak. Not every row has a clone size; where given, it reads once, few, many or a size class.

abundance	d_gene	v_gene	j_gene	CDR3aa	CDR3nt
.	TRBD2	TRBV12-3/TRBV12-4	TRBJ2-1	CASSHRLAAYNEQSF	TGTGCCAGCAGTCACCGACTAGCGGCTTACAATGAGCAGTCCTTC
.	.	TRBV11-3	TRBJ2-2	CASSPRLIFGTGELFF	TGTGCCAGCAGCCCGAGACTAATTTTCGGTACGGGGGAGCTGTTTTTT
.	.	TRBV14	TRBJ2-3	CASSQLWDTQYF	TGTGCCAGCAGCCAACTGTGGGATACGCAGTATTTT
.	.	TRBV10-3	TRBJ1-1	CAISASSNTEAFF	TGTGCCATCAGCGCCTCATCGAACACTGAAGCTTTCTTT
.	.	TRBV6-5	TRBJ1-6	CASGPGPIYNSPLHF	TGTGCCAGCGGACCGGGGCCAATCTATAATTCACCCCTCCACTTT
.	.	TRBV9	TRBJ2-7	CASSVVPSPYEQYF	TGTGCCAGCAGCGTAGTGCCGTCCCCCTACGAGCAGTACTTC
many	.	TRBV5-5	TRBJ1-1	CASSLDSIARPTEAFF	TGTGCCAGCAGCTTGGACTCGATTGCGCGTCCCACTGAAGCTTTCTTT
many	TRBD2	TRBV29-1	TRBJ2-1	CSVDKTSGRSNEQFF	TGCAGCGTTGACAAGACTAGCGGGAGAAGCAATGAGCAGTTCTTC
once	TRBD1	TRBV11-1	TRBJ1-1	CARSPPRGGLSEAFF	TGTGCCAGGAGCCCTCCCAGGGGGGGGCTCAGTGAAGCTTTCTTT
many	.	TRBV5-8	TRBJ2-1	CASSGTFPLNEQFF	TGTGCCAGCAGCGGGACATTCCCCCTCAATGAGCAGTTCTTC
.	.	TRBV4-3	TRBJ1-6	CASSEFGSSPLHF	TGTGCCAGCAGCGAATTTGGCAGCTCACCCCTCCACTTT
medium-sized	TRBD2	TRBV11-2	TRBJ2-1	CASSSVGGRANEQFF	TGTGCCAGCAGCTCCGTCGGCGGGAGGGCGAATGAGCAGTTCTTC
many	.	TRBV20-1	TRBJ2-1	CSAGGPVFNEQFF	TGCAGTGCTGGAGGTCCGGTCTTCAATGAGCAGTTCTTC
.	.	TRBV11-3	TRBJ1-1	CASTFWRDDRDTDASF	TGTGCCAGTACGTTTTGGAGGGATGATAGGGACACTGATGCTTCCTTT
.	.	TRBV4-3	TRBJ1-3	CASSQDKSIGGDTIYF	TGTGCCAGCAGCCAAGATAAGTCCATTGGTGGAGACACCATATATTTT
.	.	TRBV29-1	TRBJ2-7	CSHSEGLATEQYF	TGCAGCCACTCCGAGGGCCTAGCCACCGAGCAGTACTTC
.	TRBD1	TRBV12-3/TRBV12-4	TRBJ2-7	CASRCAGGSDEQYF	TGTGCCAGCAGATGTGCAGGGGGCTCGGACGAGCAGTACTTC
.	TRBD1	TRBV6-1	TRBJ1-2	CTNSEGAGGYGYTF	TGTACCAACAGTGAAGGCGCAGGGGGCTATGGCTACACCTTC
many	.	TRBV6-2/TRBV6-3	TRBJ2-5	CASRKPGQETQYF	TGTGCCAGCAGAAAACCCGGCCAAGAGACCCAGTACTTC
.	TRBD2	TRBV4-3	TRBJ2-1	CASSQGLARGLNISYNEQFF	TGCGCAAGCAGCCAAGGACTAGCGAGAGGACTAAACATCTCCTACAATGAGCAGTTCTTC
many	TRBD1	TRBV10-3	TRBJ2-2	CAISGGQVNTGELFF	TGTGCCATCAGCGGGGGACAGGTTAACACCGGGGAGCTGTTTTTT
.	TRBD2	TRBV12-3/TRBV12-4	TRBJ2-7	CASSFSGSPYEQYF	TGTGCCAGCAGTTTCAGCGGGAGTCCCTACGAGCAGTACTTC
.	TRBD1	TRBV11-2	TRBJ2-3	CASSQAPGGIDTQYF	TGTGCCAGCAGCCAAGCCCCAGGGGGCATAGATACGCAGTATTTT
.	TRBD1	TRBV6-2/TRBV6-3	TRBJ1-1	CANSYGQGTEAFF	TGTGCCAACAGTTACGGACAGGGGACCGAAGCTTTCTTT
few	TRBD1	TRBV11-2	TRBJ1-1	CASRATTGVAEDSF	TGTGCCAGCAGGGCTACCACAGGGGTGGCTGAAGATTCCTTT
.	.	TRBV6-6	TRBJ1-2	CASQIPREGYYDYGYTF	TGTGCCAGCCAAATACCCCGGGAAGGGTATTATGACTATGGCTACACCTTC
.	.	TRBV11-2	TRBJ2-3	CAISHGTSTATQYF	TGTGCCATCAGCCACGGGACCTCTACTGCTACGCAGTATTTT
.	.	TRBV30	TRBJ2-6	CAWNGGASNVLTF	TGTGCCTGGAACGGTGGGGCCTCCAACGTCCTGACTTTC